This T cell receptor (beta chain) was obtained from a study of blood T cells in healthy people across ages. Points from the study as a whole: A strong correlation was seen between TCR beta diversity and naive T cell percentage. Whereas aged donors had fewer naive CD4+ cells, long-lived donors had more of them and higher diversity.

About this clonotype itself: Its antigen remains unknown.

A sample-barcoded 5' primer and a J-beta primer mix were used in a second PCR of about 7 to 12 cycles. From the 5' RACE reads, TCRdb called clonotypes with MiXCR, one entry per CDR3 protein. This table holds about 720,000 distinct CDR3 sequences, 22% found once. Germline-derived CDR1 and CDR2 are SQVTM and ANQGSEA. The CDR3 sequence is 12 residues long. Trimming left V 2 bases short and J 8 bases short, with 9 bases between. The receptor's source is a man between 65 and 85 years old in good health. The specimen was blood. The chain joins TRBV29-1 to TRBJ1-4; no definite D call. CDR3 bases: TGCAGCGTTGAACAGAGTAACGAAAAACTGTTTTTT. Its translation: CSVEQSNEKLFF.